This section outlines one T cell receptor beta chain sequence together with its context. In the authors' methods: Counts of nucleated cells, estimated from reference gene primer amplification, were obtained. Data came from immunoSEQ multiplex PCR; TCRdb stores just in-frame clones and leaves some out. V and J calls plus clone size are reproduced from that table; the DNA served to infer D and trimming. This sample has 300,000 to 400,000 clones, with 86% found just once. CDR3 length: 15 amino acids. Germline V lookup: CDR1 SGDLS, CDR2 YYNGEE. V was clipped by 1 base and J by 5 bases, with 15 bases between them. Seattle participants joined during active infection and were tracked over time. The data belong to a study of blood T cell repertoires in COVID-19. Study overall: Sites across the United States, Italy and Spain contributed samples from acute and convalescent COVID-19. Nucleic acid was either cDNA or gDNA, and it came from T cells, B-cell-depleted T cells, or PBMCs.

The origin of this receptor is a woman between 55 and 75 years old with COVID-19, enrolled during active disease. This chain links TRBV9 with TRBJ1-1; D is perhaps TRBD1 (6 bases). Sequenced input: peripheral blood. This chain's CDR3 is CASSVSGALKTEAFF. Written as DNA, the CDR3 is TGTGCCAGCAGCGTATCAGGGGCGTTAAAGACTGAAGCTTTCTTT.